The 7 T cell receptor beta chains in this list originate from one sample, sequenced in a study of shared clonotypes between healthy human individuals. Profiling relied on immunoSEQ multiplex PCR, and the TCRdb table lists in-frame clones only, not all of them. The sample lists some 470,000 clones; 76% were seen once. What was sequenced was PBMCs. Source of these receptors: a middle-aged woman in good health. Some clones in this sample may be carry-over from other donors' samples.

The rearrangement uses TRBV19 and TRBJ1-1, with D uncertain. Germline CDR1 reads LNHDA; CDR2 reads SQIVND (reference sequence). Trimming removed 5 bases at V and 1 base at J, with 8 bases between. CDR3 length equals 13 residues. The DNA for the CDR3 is TGTGCCAGTAGTTTACTTGAGAACACTGAAGCTTTCTTT. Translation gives CASSLLENTEAFF.

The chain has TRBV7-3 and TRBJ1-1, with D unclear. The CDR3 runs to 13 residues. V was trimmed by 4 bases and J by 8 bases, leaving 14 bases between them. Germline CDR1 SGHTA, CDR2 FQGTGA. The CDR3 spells CASSSQRGREAFF. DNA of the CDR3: TGTGCCAGCAGCTCCCAGAGAGGTCGGGAAGCTTTCTTT.

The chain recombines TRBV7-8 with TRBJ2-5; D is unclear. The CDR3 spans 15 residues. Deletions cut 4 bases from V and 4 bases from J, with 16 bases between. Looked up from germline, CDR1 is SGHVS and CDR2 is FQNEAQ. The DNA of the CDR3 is TGTGCCAGCAGCTCGAATGAAGGGAAGGCAGAGACCCAGTACTTC. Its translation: CASSSNEGKAETQYF.

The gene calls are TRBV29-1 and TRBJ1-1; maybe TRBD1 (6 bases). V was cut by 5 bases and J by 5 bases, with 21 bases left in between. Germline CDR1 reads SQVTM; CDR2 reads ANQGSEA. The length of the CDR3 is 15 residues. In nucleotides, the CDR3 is TGCAGCGTTCTCAAAACAGGGAGGTCTTCGACTGAAGCTTTCTTT. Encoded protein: CSVLKTGRSSTEAFF.

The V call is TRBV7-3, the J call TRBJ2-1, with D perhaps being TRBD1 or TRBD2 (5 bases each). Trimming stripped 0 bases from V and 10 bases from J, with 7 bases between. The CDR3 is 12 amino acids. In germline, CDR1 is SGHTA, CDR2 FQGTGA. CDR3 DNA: TGTGCCAGCAGCTTAACCGGGACGGAGCAGTTCTTC. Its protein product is CASSLTGTEQFF.

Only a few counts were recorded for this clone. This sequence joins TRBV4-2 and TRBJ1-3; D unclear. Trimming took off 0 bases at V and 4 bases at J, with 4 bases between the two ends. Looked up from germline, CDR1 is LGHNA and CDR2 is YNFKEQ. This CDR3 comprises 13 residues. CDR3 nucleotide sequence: TGTGCCAGCAGCCAAGACGGGGGAAACACCATATATTTT. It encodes CASSQDGGNTIYF.

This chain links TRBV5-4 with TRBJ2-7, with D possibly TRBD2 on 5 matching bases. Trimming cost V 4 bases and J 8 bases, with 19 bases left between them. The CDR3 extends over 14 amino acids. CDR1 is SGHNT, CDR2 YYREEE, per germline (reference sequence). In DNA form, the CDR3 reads TGTGCCAGCAGCCCGGACTCCGGAACGGTAAAGCAGTACTTC. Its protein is CASSPDSGTVKQYF.